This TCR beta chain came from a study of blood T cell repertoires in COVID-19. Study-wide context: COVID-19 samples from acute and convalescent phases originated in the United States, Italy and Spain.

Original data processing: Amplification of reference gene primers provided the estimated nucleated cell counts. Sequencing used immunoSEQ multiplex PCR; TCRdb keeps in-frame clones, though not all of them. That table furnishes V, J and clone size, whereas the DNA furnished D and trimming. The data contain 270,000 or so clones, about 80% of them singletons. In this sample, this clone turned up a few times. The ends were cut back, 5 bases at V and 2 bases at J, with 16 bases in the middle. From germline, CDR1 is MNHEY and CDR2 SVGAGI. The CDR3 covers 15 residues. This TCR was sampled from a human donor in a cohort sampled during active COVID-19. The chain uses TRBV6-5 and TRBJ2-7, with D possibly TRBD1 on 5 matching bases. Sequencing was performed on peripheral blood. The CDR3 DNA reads TGTGCCAGCAGTAAGGCAGGGCCCCCTCCCTACGAGCAGTACTTC. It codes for CASSKAGPPPYEQYF.